This entry describes one T cell receptor beta chain. Assay used: immunoSEQ multiplex PCR; TCRdb lists only in-frame clones, some missing. The table includes 700,000 or so clones, approximately 85% detected once. The sample is drawn from a study of shared T cell receptors in the human thymus. The CDR3 loop spans 15 amino acids. With 6 bases removed from V and 7 bases from J, the gap between germline ends came to 16 bases. Per the germline V gene, CDR1 is MDHEN and CDR2 is SYDVKM. These data were also filed under a second study, of human thymus T cells. That work states: The donors were infants in Finland with congenital heart defects, otherwise immunologically healthy. Thymic and blood repertoires appeared to carry a bias in their V and J gene usage. Related research described strongly overlapping thymic repertoires in unrelated people.

The material sequenced was thymocytes. The TCR was taken from a girl under two years old with a congenital heart defect. V is TRBV28 and J is TRBJ1-6; D may be TRBD1 (6 bases). As DNA, the CDR3 is TGTGCCAGCAGGGTGTCGGGACAAGGGAATTCACCCCTCCACTTT. Protein sequence: CASRVSGQGNSPLHF.